The T cell receptor beta chain described here comes from a study of T-cell memory formation after mild COVID-19. Looking at the study overall: TCR clusters were mostly confined to one donor each.

The CDR3 extends over 13 amino acids. CDR1 is SGHVS and CDR2 is FNYEAQ in the germline V gene. Trimming stripped 4 bases from V and 3 bases from J, with 9 bases between. Of note for this clonotype: Its cognate antigen is unknown.

Study-level results: Chiefly within CM and EM were the contracting CD4+ clones; CD8+ ones were within EMRA. Pre-infection memory contained some responding clones, which suggested that cross-reactive memory had joined.

Constant-segment primers were used for 5'RACE, and the resulting TCR alpha and TCR beta cDNA libraries carried sample barcodes and UMIs. MiXCR, run by TCRdb on the 5' RACE reads, gives a single entry per CDR3 protein. The sample carries roughly 580,000 distinct CDR3 sequences, roughly 18% recorded once. This chain connects TRBV7-6 to TRBJ1-2; TRBD1 might be the D (5 bases). This TCR came from an adult woman who had mild COVID-19 (a few samples of this study predate the infection). Cell type and time point are not known. Specimen: PBMCs or a T cell subset sorted from them (not recorded which). This CDR3 is CASSYGGDYGYTF. Here the CDR3 DNA reads TGTGCCAGCAGCTATGGAGGGGACTATGGCTACACCTTC.